These 10 T cell receptor beta chains originate from one sample sequenced in a study of T cell changes during pregnancy in multiple sclerosis. Sequencing used immunoSEQ multiplex PCR; TCRdb keeps in-frame clones, though not all of them. The data hold 75,000 to 80,000 clones, with 93% observed a single time. The starting material was peripheral blood, obtained after pregnancy. Source of these receptors: a female donor in good health, enrolled as a control in a pregnancy study.

The rearrangement uses TRBV30 and TRBJ1-4; TRBD1 is a possible D gene (5 bases). The CDR3 has 13 amino acids. The V and J ends lost 5 bases and 10 bases respectively, with 17 bases between them. The germline CDR1 and CDR2 sequences are GTSNPN and SVGIG (reference sequence). In DNA form, the CDR3 reads TGTGCCTGGTGTGGCAGGTCCGGGGGAAAACTGTTTTTT. Its translation is CAWCGRSGGKLFF. Full variable domain (outside the CDR3, taken from reference TRBV30 and TRBJ1-4): SQTIHQWPATLVQPVGSPLSLECTVEGTSNPNLYWYRQAAGRGLQLLFYSVGIGQISSEVPQNLSASRPQDRQFILSSKKLLLSDSGFYLCAWCGRSGGKLFFGSGTQLSVL.

The rearrangement joins TRBV6-5 to TRBJ1-1; D gene ambiguous. The CDR3 runs to 13 residues. The germline CDR1 and CDR2 sequences are MNHEY and SVGAGI. V lost 7 bases, J lost 4 bases, and 13 bases lay in between. The chain's CDR3 is CASTRGGFTEAFF. The CDR3 region has the DNA TGTGCCAGCACCCGAGGAGGCTTCACTGAAGCTTTCTTT.

This clone appeared a single time. The chain links TRBV30 to TRBJ1-4; 7 bases agree with TRBD1. The CDR3 sequence is 13 residues long. The V gene end was trimmed by 2 bases and the J gene end by 8 bases; junction bases not matched to a gene: 5. Germline lookup yields CDR1 GTSNPN and CDR2 SVGIG (reference sequence). CDR3 loop: CAWSPGQVEKLFF. The CDR3 DNA is TGTGCCTGGAGTCCCGGACAGGTAGAAAAACTGTTTTTT. Supplemented by reference TRBV30 and TRBJ1-4, the full variable domain reads SQTIHQWPATLVQPVGSPLSLECTVEGTSNPNLYWYRQAAGRGLQLLFYSVGIGQISSEVPQNLSASRPQDRQFILSSKKLLLSDSGFYLCAWSPGQVEKLFFGSGTQLSVL.

This clone appeared a single time. The V call is TRBV7-3, the J call TRBJ2-1, with D hard to call. The CDR3 spans 14 residues. Trimming pared 3 bases from V and 0 bases from J, leaving 6 bases between. Germline values: CDR1 SGHTA, CDR2 FQGTGA. The CDR3 is CASSFLSSYNEQFF. In DNA, the CDR3 is TGTGCCAGCAGCTTCCTCAGCTCCTACAATGAGCAGTTCTTC.

V and J are TRBV5-1 and TRBJ2-7; TRBD2 matches at 9 bases. With V trimmed by 4 bases and J by 2 bases, 7 bases remained unmatched. The CDR3 loop spans 15 amino acids. Germline V CDR1 and CDR2: SGHRS, YFSETQ. Written as DNA, the CDR3 is TGCGCCAGCAGCCCTACCGGCGGGAGGGCCTACGAGCAGTACTTC. It encodes CASSPTGGRAYEQYF.

The rearrangement links TRBV7-3 to TRBJ2-1; 11 bases agree with TRBD2. Germline values: CDR1 SGHTA, CDR2 FQGTGA. V lost 6 bases, J lost 8 bases, and 6 bases stayed unmatched. This CDR3 spans 14 amino acids. The CDR3 nucleotides are TGTGCCAGCAGATTAGCGGGGGGGCGGGATGAGCAGTTCTTC. It encodes CASRLAGGRDEQFF.

This sequence joins TRBV6-5 and TRBJ2-3; 10 positions agree with TRBD2. Looked up from germline, CDR1 is MNHEY and CDR2 is SVGAGI. Trimming cost V 6 bases and J 0 bases; bases outside gene matches: 0. This CDR3 spans 14 amino acids. For the CDR3, the DNA is TGTGCCAGCAGAGCGGGAGGGAGCACAGATACGCAGTATTTT. This gives the protein CASRAGGSTDTQYF.

This clone was counted a single time. This chain links TRBV2 with TRBJ1-2; perhaps TRBD1 as D (6 bases). Germline-derived CDR1 and CDR2 are SNHLY and FYNNEI. The CDR3 consists of 11 residues. Trimming took off 7 bases at V and 8 bases at J, with 11 bases between the two ends. The CDR3 DNA reads TGTGCCAGCAAGACAGGAGGCGGCTACACCTTC. Translating it yields CASKTGGGYTF.

The rearrangement joins TRBV30 to TRBJ1-2; D possibly corresponds to TRBD1 (5 bases). Trimming pared 2 bases from V and 2 bases from J, leaving 9 bases between. Germline CDR1 is GTSNPN and CDR2 is SVGIG (reference sequence). CDR3 length: 13 amino acids. Here the CDR3 DNA reads TGTGCCTGGAGTCAGGACACCAACTATGGCTACACCTTC. Its translation is CAWSQDTNYGYTF.

The chain combines TRBV6-6 with TRBJ1-2; 11 positions match TRBD1. The CDR3 contains 15 residues. V was pared by 0 bases and J by 4 bases, with 1 base of the junction left unmatched. Germline CDR1 MNHNY, CDR2 SVGAGI (reference sequence). CDR3 nucleotide sequence: TGTGCCAGCAGTTACTCGGGACAGGGGGTCTATGGCTACACCTTC. It is translated as CASSYSGQGVYGYTF.